This T cell receptor (beta chain) was profiled in a study of T-cell reconstitution after alpha-beta-depleted transplantation in children. Unique molecular identifiers were incorporated into the prepared TCRbeta library. One entry per CDR3 protein results from TCRdb running MiXCR on the PCR reads. The table lists approximately 490,000 distinct CDR3 sequences, approximately 13% of them singletons. The germline V and J ends were trimmed by 4 bases and 4 bases, with 19 bases remaining between them. The CDR3 is 16 amino acids. Germline V gives CDR1 LGHNA, CDR2 YSLEER. This TCR derives from a human donor who donated a stem cell graft to a child with combined immunodeficiency. The sequenced sample was PBMCs from the stem cell graft donor, obtained from the stem cell graft. This chain joins TRBV4-3 and TRBJ1-2; perhaps TRBD1 as D (5 bases). The CDR3 bases are TGCGCCAGCAGCCCGGCCCCGGCGGGGGGAAGCTATGGCTACACCTTC. Protein sequence: CASSPAPAGGSYGYTF.